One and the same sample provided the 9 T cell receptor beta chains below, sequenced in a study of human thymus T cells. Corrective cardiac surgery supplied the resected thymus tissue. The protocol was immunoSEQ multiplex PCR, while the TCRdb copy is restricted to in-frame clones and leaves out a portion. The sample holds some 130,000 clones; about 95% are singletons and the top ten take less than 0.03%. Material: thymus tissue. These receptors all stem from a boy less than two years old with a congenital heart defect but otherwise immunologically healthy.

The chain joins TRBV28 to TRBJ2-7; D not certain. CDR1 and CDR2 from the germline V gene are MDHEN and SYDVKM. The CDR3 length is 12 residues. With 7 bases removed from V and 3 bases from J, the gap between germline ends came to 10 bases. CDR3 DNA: TGTGCCAGCAACCGCGGAGACTACGAGCAGTACTTC. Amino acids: CASNRGDYEQYF.

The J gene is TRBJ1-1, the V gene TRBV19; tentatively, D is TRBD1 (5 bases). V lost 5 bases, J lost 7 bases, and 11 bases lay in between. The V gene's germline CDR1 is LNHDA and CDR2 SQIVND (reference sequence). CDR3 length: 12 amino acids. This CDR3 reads CASSPQVFEAFF. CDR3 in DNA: TGTGCCAGTAGTCCACAGGTTTTTGAAGCTTTCTTT.

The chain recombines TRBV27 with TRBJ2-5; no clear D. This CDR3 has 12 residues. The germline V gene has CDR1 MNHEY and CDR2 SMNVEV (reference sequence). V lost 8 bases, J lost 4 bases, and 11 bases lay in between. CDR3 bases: TGTGCCAGCCGAACCGCCGCAGAGACCCAGTACTTC. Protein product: CASRTAAETQYF.

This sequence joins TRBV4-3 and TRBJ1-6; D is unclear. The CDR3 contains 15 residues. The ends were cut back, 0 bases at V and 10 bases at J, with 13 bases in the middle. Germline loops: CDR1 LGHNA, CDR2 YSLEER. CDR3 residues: CASSQESGLASPLHF. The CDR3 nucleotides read TGCGCCAGCAGCCAAGAGAGCGGGCTTGCCTCACCCCTCCACTTT.

CDR3 sequence: CASSQGEQGPYEQYF. CDR3 DNA: TGCGCCAGCAGCCAAGGAGAACAGGGTCCCTACGAGCAGTACTTC. The V and J genes are TRBV4-3 and TRBJ2-7, with D perhaps matching TRBD1 (6 bases). The ends were cut back, 1 base at V and 2 bases at J, with 12 bases in the middle. The CDR3 has 15 amino acids. Germline loops: CDR1 LGHNA, CDR2 YSLEER.

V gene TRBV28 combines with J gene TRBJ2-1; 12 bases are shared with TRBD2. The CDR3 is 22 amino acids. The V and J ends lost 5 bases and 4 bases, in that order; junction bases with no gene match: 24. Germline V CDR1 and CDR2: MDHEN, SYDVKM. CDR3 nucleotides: TGTGCCAGCAGTGGTGAGGCGACTAGCGGGGGTCCAATCCCCCCCTCTTACAATGAGCAGTTCTTC. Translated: CASSGEATSGGPIPPSYNEQFF.

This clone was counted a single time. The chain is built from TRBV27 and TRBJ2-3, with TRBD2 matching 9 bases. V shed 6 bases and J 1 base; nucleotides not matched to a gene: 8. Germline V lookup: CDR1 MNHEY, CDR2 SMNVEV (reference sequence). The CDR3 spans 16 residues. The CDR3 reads CASRNEASGGTDTQYF. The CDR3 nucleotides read TGTGCCAGCAGAAACGAGGCTAGCGGGGGCACAGATACGCAGTATTTT.

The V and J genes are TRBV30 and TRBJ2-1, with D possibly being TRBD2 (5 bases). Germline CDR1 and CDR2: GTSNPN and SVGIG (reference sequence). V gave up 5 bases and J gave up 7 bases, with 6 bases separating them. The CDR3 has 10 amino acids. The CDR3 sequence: CAWGENEQFF. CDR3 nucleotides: TGTGCCTGGGGGGAGAATGAGCAGTTCTTC.

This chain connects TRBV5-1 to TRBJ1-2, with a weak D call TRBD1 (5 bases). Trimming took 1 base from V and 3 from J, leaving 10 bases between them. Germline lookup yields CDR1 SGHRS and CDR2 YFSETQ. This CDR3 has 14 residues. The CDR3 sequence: CASSLQGEYYGYTF. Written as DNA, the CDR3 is TGCGCCAGCAGCTTGCAGGGCGAGTACTATGGCTACACCTTC. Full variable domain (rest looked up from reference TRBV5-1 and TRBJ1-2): KAGVTQTPRYLIKTRGQQVTLSCSPISGHRSVSWYQQTPGQGLQFLFEYFSETQRNKGNFPGRFSGRQFSNSRSEMNVSTLELGDSALYLCASSLQGEYYGYTFGSGTRLTVV.